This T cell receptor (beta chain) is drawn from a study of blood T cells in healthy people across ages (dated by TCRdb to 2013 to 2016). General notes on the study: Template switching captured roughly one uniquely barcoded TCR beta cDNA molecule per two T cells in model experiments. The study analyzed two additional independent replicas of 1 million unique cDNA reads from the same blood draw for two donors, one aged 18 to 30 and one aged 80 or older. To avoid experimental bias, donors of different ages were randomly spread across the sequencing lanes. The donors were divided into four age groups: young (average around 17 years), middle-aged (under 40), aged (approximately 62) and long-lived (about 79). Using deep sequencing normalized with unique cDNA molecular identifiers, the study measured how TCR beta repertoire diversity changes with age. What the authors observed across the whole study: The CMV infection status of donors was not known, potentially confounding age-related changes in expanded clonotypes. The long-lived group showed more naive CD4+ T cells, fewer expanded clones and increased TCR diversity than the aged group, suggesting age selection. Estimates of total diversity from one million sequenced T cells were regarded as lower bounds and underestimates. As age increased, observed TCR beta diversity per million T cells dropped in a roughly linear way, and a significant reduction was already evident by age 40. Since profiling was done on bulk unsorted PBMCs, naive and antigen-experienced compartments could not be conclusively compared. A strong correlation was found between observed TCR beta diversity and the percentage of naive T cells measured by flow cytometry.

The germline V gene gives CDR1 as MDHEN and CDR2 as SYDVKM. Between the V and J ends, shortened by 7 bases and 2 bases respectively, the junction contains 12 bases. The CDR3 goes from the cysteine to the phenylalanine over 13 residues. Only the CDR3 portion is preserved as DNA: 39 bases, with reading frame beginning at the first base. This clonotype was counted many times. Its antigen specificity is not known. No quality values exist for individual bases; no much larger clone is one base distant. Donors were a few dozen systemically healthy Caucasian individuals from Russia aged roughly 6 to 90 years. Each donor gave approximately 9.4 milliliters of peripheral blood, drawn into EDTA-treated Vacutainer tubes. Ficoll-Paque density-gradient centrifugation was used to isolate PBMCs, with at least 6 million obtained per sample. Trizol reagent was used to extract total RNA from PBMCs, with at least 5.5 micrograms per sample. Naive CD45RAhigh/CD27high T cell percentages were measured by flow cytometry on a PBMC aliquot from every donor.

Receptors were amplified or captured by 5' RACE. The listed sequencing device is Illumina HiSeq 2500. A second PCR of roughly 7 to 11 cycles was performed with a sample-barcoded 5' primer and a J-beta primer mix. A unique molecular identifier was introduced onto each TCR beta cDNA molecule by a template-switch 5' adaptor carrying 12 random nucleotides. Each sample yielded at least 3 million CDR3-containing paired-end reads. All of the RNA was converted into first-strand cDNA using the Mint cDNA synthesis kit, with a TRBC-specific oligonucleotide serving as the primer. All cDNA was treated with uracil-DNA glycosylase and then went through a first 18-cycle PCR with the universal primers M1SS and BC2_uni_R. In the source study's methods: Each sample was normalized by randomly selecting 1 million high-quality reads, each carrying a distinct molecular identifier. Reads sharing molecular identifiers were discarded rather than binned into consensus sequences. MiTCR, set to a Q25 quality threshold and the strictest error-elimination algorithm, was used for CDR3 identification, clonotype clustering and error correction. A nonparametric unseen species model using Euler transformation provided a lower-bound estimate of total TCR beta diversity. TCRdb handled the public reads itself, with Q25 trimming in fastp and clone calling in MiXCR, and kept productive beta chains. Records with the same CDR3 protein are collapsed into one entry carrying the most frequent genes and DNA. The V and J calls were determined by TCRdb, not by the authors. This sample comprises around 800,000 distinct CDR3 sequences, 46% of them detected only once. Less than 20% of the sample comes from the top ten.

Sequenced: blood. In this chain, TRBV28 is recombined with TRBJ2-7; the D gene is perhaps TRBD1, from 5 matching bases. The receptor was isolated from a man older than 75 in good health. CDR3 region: CASTSGNTYEQYF. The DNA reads TGTGCCAGCACCTCAGGGAATACCTACGAGCAGTACTTC. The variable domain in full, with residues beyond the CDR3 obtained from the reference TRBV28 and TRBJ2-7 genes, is DVKVTQSSRYLVKRTGEKVFLECVQDMDHENMFWYRQDPGLGLRLIYFSYDVKMKEKGDIPEGYSVSREKKERFSLILESASTNQTSMYLCASTSGNTYEQYFGPGTRLTVT.